This TCR beta chain was identified during a study of cytomegalovirus exposure and HLA in healthy donors. Study observations and caveats: In a later analysis, TCR beta V- and J-gene trimming showed a link to a missense DCLRE1C variant. Clonal expansion was found to be greater in HLA-associated TCR beta chains than in equally common others in a later analysis. HLA alleles were associated with around 17,000 TCR beta sequences in a later analysis at 0.05 false discovery rate.

The PCR had 60 Vbeta and 13 Jbeta primers. Data came from immunoSEQ multiplex PCR; TCRdb stores just in-frame clones and leaves some out. The data contain around 150,000 clones, approximately 80% of them singletons. Concerning this clone: The antigen is undetermined.

The specimen was PBMCs. This receptor was taken from a woman aged 18-29 years in good health and CMV-seronegative.

The CDR3 DNA follows: TGCAGCGCAGCAGGGGAGAGCGAAAAACTGTTTTTT. Amino acids: CSAAGESEKLFF. The chain uses TRBV29-1 and TRBJ1-4; TRBD1 is a possible D gene (6 bases). The CDR3 contains 12 residues. V lost 7 bases, J lost 8 bases, and 14 bases lay in between. Germline lookup yields CDR1 SQVTM and CDR2 ANQGSEA.